This paragraph reports one T cell receptor (beta chain). The clone's antigen remains unknown. No base quality information exists; no much larger clone differs at one position. This sample was taken from a study of regulatory T cells in long-lasting Graves disease (dated by TCRdb to the early 2020s). For the study in its entirety: Persistent Graves' disease was defined as antithyroid drug treatment for over 5 years with persistently positive TSH receptor autoantibodies. This study used TCR sequencing and RNA sequencing of peripheral blood to compare persistent Graves' disease patients against newly diagnosed Graves' disease patients. The study was registered as a clinical trial and conducted in China. A total of around 35 samples underwent TCR sequencing: some 13 from persistent and around 20 from newly diagnosed Graves' disease patients. Persistent Graves' disease patients in the clinical cohort had taken antithyroid drugs for 9.5 to 13 years on average. General conclusions and limits of the study: Compared with newly diagnosed patients, persistent Graves' disease patients had lower TCR Shannon entropy and fewer highly expanded clones, which suggests clonal expansion. Only the TCR beta chain was sequenced and analyzed. As a limitation, the authors acknowledged that the small sample size may reduce accuracy. Patients with persistent disease shared more public clonotypes (around 2,700) than newly diagnosed patients did (about 1,000). Peripheral blood alone was examined, since thyroid tissue, which constituted the primary lesion, could not be accessed.

Library generation was performed with multiplex PCR. The reads were generated on an Illumina HiSeq 4000. CDR3 regions were amplified by Arm-PCR with iRepertoire HTBI primers to construct TCR beta libraries. Before sequencing, the PCR products underwent gel purification. From the authors' description of their analysis: Across samples, some 62 TRBV and 13 to 15 TRBJ segments were identified and used for gene usage analysis of CDR3 amino acid clonotypes. Filtered high-quality paired reads were merged into contigs using COPE and FqMerger. BLAST was used to align contigs to the IMGT TRBV, TRBD and TRBJ reference genes, and CDR3 was defined following IMGT. Any clonotype with a frequency above 0.1% was classified as a highly expanded clone. Repertoire diversity was measured by Shannon entropy, and V-J evenness by the Gini coefficient. A clonotype was considered public if more than one individual shared it. TCRdb passed the public sequencing reads through fastp at Q25 and MiXCR, retaining productive beta sequences. Each entry is one CDR3 protein sequence, shown with its most common DNA and genes. It is TCRdb's table, rather than the study itself, that gives the V and J calls and clone size. The sample data list roughly 700,000 distinct CDR3 sequences, and about 30% of these were observed just once. The ten largest make up roughly 46% of the sample.

What this sample's time point label stands for: persistent/refractory GD, antithyroid drugs over 5 years with positive TRAb. For both TCR sequencing and RNA sequencing, RNA was extracted from PBMCs using TRIzol. Graves' disease was diagnosed according to American Thyroid Association guidelines. The patients came from an endocrinology department in Xi'an, China. From each patient, about 9 milliliters of peripheral blood was collected into an EDTA anticoagulant tube. Ficoll Paque Plus density gradient separation was used to isolate PBMCs, and no additional T cell sorting was done. An Agilent 2100 Bioanalyzer and agarose gel were used to assess RNA quality, and a NanoDrop 2000 was used to measure RNA concentration. This receptor was identified in a female donor with Graves disease. This specimen was peripheral blood mononuclear cells (PBMCs), taken when the disease was refractory, from a patient treated with antithyroid drugs.

The DNA sequence is given as TGTGCCAGCCGCCGGGGGGGGGGCCCTGAAGCTTTCTTT. Its protein reads: CASRRGGGPEAFF. Rearrangement joined TRBV3-1 to TRBJ1-1, and the D gene may be TRBD1, 6 bases matching. The junction carries 16 bases between V and J, which are trimmed by 8 bases and 6 bases respectively. Counted from cysteine to phenylalanine, this CDR3 has 13 amino acids. The CDR3 DNA has 39 bases and is translated from base 1. Looking up the germline V gene (reference sequence) yields CDR1 LGHDT and CDR2 YNNKEL.